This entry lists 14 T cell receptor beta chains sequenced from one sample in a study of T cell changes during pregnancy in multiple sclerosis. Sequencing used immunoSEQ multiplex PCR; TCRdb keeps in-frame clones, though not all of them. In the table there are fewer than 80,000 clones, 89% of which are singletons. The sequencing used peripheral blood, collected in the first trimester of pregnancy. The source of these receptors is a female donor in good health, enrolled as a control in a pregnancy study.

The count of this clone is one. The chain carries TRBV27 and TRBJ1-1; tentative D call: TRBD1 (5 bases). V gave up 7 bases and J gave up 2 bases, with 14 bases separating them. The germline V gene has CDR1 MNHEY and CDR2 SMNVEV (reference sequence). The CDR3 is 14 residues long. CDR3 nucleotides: TGTGCCAGCACTGGGGGACTGTTAAACACTGAAGCTTTCTTT. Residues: CASTGGLLNTEAFF.

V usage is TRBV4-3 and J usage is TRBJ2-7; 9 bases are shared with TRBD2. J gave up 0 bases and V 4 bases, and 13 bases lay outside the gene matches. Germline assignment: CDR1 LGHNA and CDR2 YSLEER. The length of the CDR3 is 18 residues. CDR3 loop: CASSPQELAGASSYEQYF. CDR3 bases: TGCGCCAGCAGCCCTCAGGAACTAGCGGGCGCTAGCTCCTACGAGCAGTACTTC.

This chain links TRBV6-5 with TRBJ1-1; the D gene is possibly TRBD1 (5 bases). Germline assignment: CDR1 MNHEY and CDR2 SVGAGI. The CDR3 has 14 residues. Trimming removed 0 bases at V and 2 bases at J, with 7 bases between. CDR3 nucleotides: TGTGCCAGCAGTTACTCACGGACAAACACTGAAGCTTTCTTT. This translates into CASSYSRTNTEAFF.

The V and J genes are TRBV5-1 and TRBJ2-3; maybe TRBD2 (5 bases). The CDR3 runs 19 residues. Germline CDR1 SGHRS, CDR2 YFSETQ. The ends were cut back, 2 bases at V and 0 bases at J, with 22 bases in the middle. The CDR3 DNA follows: TGCGCCAGCAGCTTTCGGGGTAGAACCGTGGTATCTAGCACAGATACGCAGTATTTT. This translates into CASSFRGRTVVSSTDTQYF. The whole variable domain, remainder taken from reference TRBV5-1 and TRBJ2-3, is KAGVTQTPRYLIKTRGQQVTLSCSPISGHRSVSWYQQTPGQGLQFLFEYFSETQRNKGNFPGRFSGRQFSNSRSEMNVSTLELGDSALYLCASSFRGRTVVSSTDTQYFGPGTRLTVL.

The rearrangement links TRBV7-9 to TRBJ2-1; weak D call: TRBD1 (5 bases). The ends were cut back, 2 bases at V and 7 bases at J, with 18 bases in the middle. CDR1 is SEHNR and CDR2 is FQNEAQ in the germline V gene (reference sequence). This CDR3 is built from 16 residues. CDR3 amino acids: CASSLYGGRPGNEQFF. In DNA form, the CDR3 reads TGTGCCAGCAGCTTATATGGCGGCCGGCCAGGGAATGAGCAGTTCTTC.

DNA for the CDR3: TGTGCCAGCAGCTTAGCGTTAGGGGGCGCGAGGAATACTGAAGCTTTCTTT. Its protein is CASSLALGGARNTEAFF. V and J are TRBV7-2 and TRBJ1-1; TRBD1 agrees at 7 bases. Trimming took 0 bases from V and 5 from J; bases not matched to a gene: 12. The CDR3 has 17 residues. The germline gives CDR1 SGHTA, CDR2 FQGNSA.

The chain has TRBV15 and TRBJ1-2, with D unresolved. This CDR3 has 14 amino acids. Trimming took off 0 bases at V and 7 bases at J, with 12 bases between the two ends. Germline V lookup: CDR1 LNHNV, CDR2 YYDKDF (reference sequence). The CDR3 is CATSRESQRGGYTF. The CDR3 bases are TGTGCCACCAGCAGAGAATCCCAGCGGGGTGGCTACACCTTC.

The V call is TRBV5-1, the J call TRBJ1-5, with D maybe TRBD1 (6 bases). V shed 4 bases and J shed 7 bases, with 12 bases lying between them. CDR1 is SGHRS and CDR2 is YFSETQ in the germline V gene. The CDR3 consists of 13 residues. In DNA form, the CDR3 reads TGCGCCAGCAGCCGCCAGGGGAGCCAGCCCCAGCATTTT. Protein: CASSRQGSQPQHF.

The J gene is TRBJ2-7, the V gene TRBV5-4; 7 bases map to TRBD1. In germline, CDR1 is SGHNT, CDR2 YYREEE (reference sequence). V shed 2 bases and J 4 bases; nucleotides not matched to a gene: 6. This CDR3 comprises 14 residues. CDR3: CASSLGGDLYEQYF. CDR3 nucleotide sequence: TGTGCCAGCAGCTTAGGGGGCGATTTATACGAGCAGTACTTC.

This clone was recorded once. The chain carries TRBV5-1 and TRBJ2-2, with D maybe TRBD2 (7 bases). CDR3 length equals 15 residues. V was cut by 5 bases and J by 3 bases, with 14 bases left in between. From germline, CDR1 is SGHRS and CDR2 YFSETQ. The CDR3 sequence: CASRRGAQDTGELFF. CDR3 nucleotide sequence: TGCGCCAGCAGACGGGGGGCACAGGACACCGGGGAGCTGTTTTTT.

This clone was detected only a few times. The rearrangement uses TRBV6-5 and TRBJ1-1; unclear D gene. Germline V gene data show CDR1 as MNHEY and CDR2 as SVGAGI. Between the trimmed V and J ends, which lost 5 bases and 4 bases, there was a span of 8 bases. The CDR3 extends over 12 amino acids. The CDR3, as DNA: TGTGCCAGCAGTCCACTCGGCACTGAAGCTTTCTTT. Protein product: CASSPLGTEAFF.

The CDR3 loop is CASSPLTGLAFF. DNA for the CDR3: TGTGCCAGCAGCCCCCTAACAGGGTTGGCTTTCTTT. The chain is built from TRBV11-2 and TRBJ1-1; D is perhaps TRBD1 (6 bases). There are 12 residues in the CDR3. Per the germline V gene, CDR1 is SGHAT and CDR2 is FQNNGV. The ends were cut back, 5 bases at V and 11 bases at J, with 15 bases in the middle.

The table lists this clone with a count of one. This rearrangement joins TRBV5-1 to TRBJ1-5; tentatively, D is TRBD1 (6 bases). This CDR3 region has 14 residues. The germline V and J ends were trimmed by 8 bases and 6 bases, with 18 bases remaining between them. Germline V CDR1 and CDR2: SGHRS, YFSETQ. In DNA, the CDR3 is TGCGCCAGGGCGGGGGGGGGCTCTGTTCAGCCCCAGCATTTT. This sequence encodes CARAGGGSVQPQHF.

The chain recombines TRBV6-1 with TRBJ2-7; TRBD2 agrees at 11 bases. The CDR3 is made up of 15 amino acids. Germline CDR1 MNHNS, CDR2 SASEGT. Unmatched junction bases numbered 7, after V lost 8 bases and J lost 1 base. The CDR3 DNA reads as TGTGCCAGCGCACCCGGGACTAGCGGATCCTACGAGCAGTACTTC. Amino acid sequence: CASAPGTSGSYEQYF.